This T cell receptor beta chain was captured by sequencing in a study of blood T cell repertoires in COVID-19 (dated by TCRdb to 2019 to 2021). A note on the overall study: Collaborator samples came from the United States, Italy and Spain and covered acute and convalescent phases of COVID-19. Sample metadata almost always included a de-identified subject ID, COVID-19 status, age in years and sex. The samples were drawn from the first 160 participants of the ongoing ImmuneRACE study and from 1,254 subjects provided by 6 global collaborators. The prospective study material was composed of cDNA or gDNA derived from T cells, B-cell-depleted T cells, or PBMCs. Where HLA class I and class II types were available, the types were taken from metadata supplied by the sample provider, not from assay-based typing. The repertoires were released in a freely available public database intended as a resource for research on the immune response to SARS-CoV-2. Subjects who had been exposed to COVID-19, were actively infected with it, or had recovered from it provided the deeply sampled blood TCRbeta repertoires that made up the dataset.

Broader findings and caveats from the paper: How much clinical and demographic metadata was included differed by source and by participant, and the metadata was provided uncurated.

The immunoSEQ Assay, a bias-controlled multiplex PCR, was used to amplify TCRbeta CDR3 regions from genomic DNA. In the authors' own workflow: The number of nucleated cells in each sample was estimated from the amplification of reference gene primers within the assay. To quantify the absolute abundance of each unique TCRbeta CDR3 rearrangement, sequence reads were collapsed and filtered. For each sample, productive Simpson clonality was calculated as the square root of Simpson's diversity index across productive rearrangements. TCRdb mirrors the immuneACCESS table, restricted to in-frame sequences. Some clones are absent from its copies; in checked studies, under half trace to an unresolved V gene, and the reason for the others is unknown. The V and J calls and clone size are taken from that table; D and trimming were inferred from the DNA. For this sample there are around 190,000 clones; around three quarters appear just once. Around 7% of the sample is in the top ten clones.

There are 16 amino acids in the CDR3, from cysteine to phenylalanine inclusive. Left in the record is the CDR3 DNA by itself, 48 bases read in frame from the first base. A distance of 17 bases separates the germline ends of V and J, which lose 2 bases and 4 bases respectively. Looking up the germline V gene yields CDR1 MNHNS and CDR2 SASEGT. Collaborating institutions collected whole blood in K2EDTA tubes following their own protocols. Collaborator samples were shipped for TCRbeta analysis as frozen whole blood, isolated PBMCs, or DNA extracted from either sample type. Regarding this clone: There is no known antigen for this receptor. Base qualities are not provided; no much larger clone lies one nucleotide away.

Sequenced input: peripheral blood. This receptor chain uses TRBV6-1 and TRBJ1-2; a tentative D call is TRBD1 (6 bases match). The receptor's source is a man between 65 and 79 years old with active or convalescent COVID-19. In nucleotide form, the sequence is TGTGCCAGCAGTGAACAAGTTACAGGGAAAGGCTATGGCTACACCTTC. Its protein is CASSEQVTGKGYGYTF.